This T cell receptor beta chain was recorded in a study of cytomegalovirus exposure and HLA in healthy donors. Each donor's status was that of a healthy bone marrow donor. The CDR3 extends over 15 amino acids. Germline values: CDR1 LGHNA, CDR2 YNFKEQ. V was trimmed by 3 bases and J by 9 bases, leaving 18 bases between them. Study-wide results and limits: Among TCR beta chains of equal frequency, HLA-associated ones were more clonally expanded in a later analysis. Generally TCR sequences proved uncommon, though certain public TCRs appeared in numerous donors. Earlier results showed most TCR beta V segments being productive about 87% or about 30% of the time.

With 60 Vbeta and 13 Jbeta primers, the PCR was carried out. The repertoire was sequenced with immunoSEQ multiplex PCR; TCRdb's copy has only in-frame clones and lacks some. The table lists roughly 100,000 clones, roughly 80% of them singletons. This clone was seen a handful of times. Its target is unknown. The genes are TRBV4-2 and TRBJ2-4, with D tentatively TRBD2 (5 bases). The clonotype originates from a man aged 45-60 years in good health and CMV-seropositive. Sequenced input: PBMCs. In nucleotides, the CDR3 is TGTGCCAGCAGCCACATCGAAAGGGCCCGGGGCATTCAGTACTTC. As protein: CASSHIERARGIQYF.